A selection of T cell receptor beta chains follows, all from one sample in a study of shared clonotypes between healthy human individuals. TCRdb keeps only in-frame clones here, not all; method: immunoSEQ multiplex PCR. Among about 640,000 clones, 72% were seen once, and the ten largest hold 1.8%. Sequencing was done on a sample of memory CD4+ T cells sorted from blood. The receptor set was obtained from a woman younger than 45 in good health. CDR3s include the opening cysteine and the closing phenylalanine or tryptophan. The D gene is left open where the match is weak. Where a row states a size, it is once, few, many or the class of an expanded clone; other rows omit it.

cdr3_aa | cdr3_nt | j_call | d_call | v_call | clone_size
CASSLVGGVPLGEQFF | TGTGCCAGCAGCTTAGTAGGTGGGGTACCGTTAGGGGAGCAGTTCTTC | TRBJ2-1 | . | TRBV7-8 | few
CVRSLRCQPQHF | TGTGTCAGAAGCTTACGCTGTCAGCCCCAGCATTTT | TRBJ1-5 | . | TRBV7-5 | .
CAISERGQQPQHF | TGTGCCATCAGTGAGAGGGGACAGCAGCCCCAGCATTTT | TRBJ1-5 | TRBD1 | TRBV10-3 | .
CASSIQGIEAFF | TGTGCCAGCAGCATACAGGGGATTGAAGCTTTCTTT | TRBJ1-1 | TRBD1 | TRBV7-9 | many
CASSRSAGGYEQYF | TGTGCCAGCAGCCGATCAGCGGGAGGCTACGAGCAGTACTTC | TRBJ2-7 | TRBD2 | TRBV7-2 | many
CASSPLAGIRQRREQYF | TGTGCCAGCTCACCGCTAGCGGGGATACGTCAACGTCGTGAGCAGTACTTC | TRBJ2-7 | TRBD2 | TRBV18 | .
CASSLQNTEAFF | TGTGCCAGCAGCCTCCAAAACACTGAAGCTTTCTTT | TRBJ1-1 | . | TRBV7-9 | .
CASGGIGAVSRIGYTF | TGTGCCAGTGGCGGTATCGGGGCGGTTAGTAGGATTGGCTACACCTTC | TRBJ1-2 | . | TRBV19 | .
CASNKDGGTGETQYF | TGTGCCAGCAACAAGGATGGGGGTACGGGGGAGACCCAGTACTTC | TRBJ2-5 | . | TRBV9 | .
CASSLGGLAGSKTQYF | TGTGCCAGCAGCTTAGGTGGACTAGCCGGGAGCAAGACCCAGTACTTC | TRBJ2-5 | TRBD2 | TRBV7-1 | .
CASSRDGSYEQYF | TGCGCCAGCAGCAGGGACGGGTCCTACGAGCAGTACTTC | TRBJ2-7 | . | TRBV5-1 | .
CASSQRGLAGEREQYF | TGTGCCAGCAGCCAAAGGGGCCTAGCGGGAGAGCGGGAGCAGTACTTC | TRBJ2-7 | TRBD2 | TRBV28 | .
CASTRTAGEAFF | TGCGCCAGCACCCGGACGGCCGGTGAAGCTTTCTTT | TRBJ1-1 | . | TRBV10-2 | .
CASSGTGSIPYEQYF | TGTGCCAGCAGTGGGACAGGATCTATTCCCTACGAGCAGTACTTC | TRBJ2-7 | TRBD1 | TRBV25-1 | many
CASSYSSEQYF | TGTGCCAGCAGTTACTCGTCCGAGCAGTACTTC | TRBJ2-7 | . | TRBV6-6 | .
CSVARLGLTDTQYF | TGCAGCGTTGCAAGACTGGGCCTCACAGATACGCAGTATTTT | TRBJ2-3 | . | TRBV29-1 | .
CASQVLNSGNTIYF | TGTGCCAGTCAGGTACTCAACTCTGGAAACACCATATATTTT | TRBJ1-3 | . | TRBV19 | .
CASSSLFYEKLFF | TGTGCCAGCAGTTCCTTATTCTATGAAAAACTGTTTTTT | TRBJ1-4 | . | TRBV28 | .
CASSGEATIYF | TGTGCCAGCAGTGGAGAGGCCACCATATATTTT | TRBJ1-3 | . | TRBV2 | .
CSANRVFRGAFF | TGCAGCGCAAATAGGGTGTTTAGAGGAGCTTTCTTT | TRBJ1-1 | . | TRBV29-1 | .
CSASLQGVAFF | TGCAGTGCTAGTCTACAGGGAGTTGCTTTCTTT | TRBJ1-1 | . | TRBV20-1 | .
CASSRRDTEAFF | TGTGCCAGCAGCCGACGGGACACTGAAGCTTTCTTT | TRBJ1-1 | . | TRBV11-1 | .
CASSLAGSGSTAGELFF | TGTGCCAGCAGCTTAGCGGGAAGCGGGAGTACGGCCGGGGAGCTGTTTTTT | TRBJ2-2 | TRBD2 | TRBV7-8 | .
CASSLVGKQGRGTEAFF | TGTGCCAGCAGTTTAGTGGGAAAACAGGGTAGGGGCACTGAAGCTTTCTTT | TRBJ1-1 | . | TRBV28 | .
CASSLITSGRAVDGELFF | TGTGCCAGCAGTTTAATCACTAGCGGGAGGGCCGTGGACGGGGAGCTGTTTTTT | TRBJ2-2 | TRBD2 | TRBV28 | .
CASNWDRHNEQFF | TGTGCCAGCAACTGGGACAGACACAATGAGCAGTTCTTC | TRBJ2-1 | TRBD1 | TRBV2 | .
CASSSDSYTEAFF | TGTGCCAGCAGCTCAGACAGCTACACTGAAGCTTTCTTT | TRBJ1-1 | . | TRBV7-6 | .
CASSPSSPYEQYF | TGTGCCAGCAGTCCTTCCTCCCCCTACGAGCAGTACTTC | TRBJ2-7 | . | TRBV27 | .
CASTRGTGELFF | TGTGCCAGTACGCGGGGCACCGGGGAGCTGTTTTTT | TRBJ2-2 | . | TRBV6-6 | .
CASSYGTTGNTIYF | TGCGCCAGCAGCTACGGAACGACAGGAAACACCATATATTTT | TRBJ1-3 | . | TRBV5-1 | few
CASSQDMASGGYEQYF | TGTGCCAGCAGCCAAGATATGGCTAGCGGAGGCTACGAGCAGTACTTC | TRBJ2-7 | TRBD2 | TRBV4-2 | .
CASSKAWSSEKLFF | TGTGCCAGCAGCAAGGCGTGGAGCTCAGAAAAACTGTTTTTT | TRBJ1-4 | . | TRBV2 | .
CASSSGSSAQHF | TGTGCCAGCAGCTCTGGGTCTTCGGCCCAGCATTTT | TRBJ1-5 | . | TRBV11-1 | .
CASSLFWEGRCNQPQHF | TGTGCCAGCAGCTTATTCTGGGAAGGGCGCTGCAATCAGCCCCAGCATTTT | TRBJ1-5 | . | TRBV7-3 | once
CAWSGAGIEAFF | TGTGCCTGGAGTGGGGCGGGGATTGAAGCTTTCTTT | TRBJ1-1 | . | TRBV30 | .
CASSSQKLGTGVLYEQYF | TGCGCCAGCAGCTCACAAAAACTAGGGACAGGGGTCCTATACGAGCAGTACTTC | TRBJ2-7 | TRBD1 | TRBV5-1 | .
CASSQTRQGVENYGYTF | TGCGCCAGCAGCCAAACCAGACAGGGGGTTGAAAACTATGGCTACACCTTC | TRBJ1-2 | TRBD1 | TRBV4-1 | .
CASSYSTVSYEQYF | TGTGCCAGCAGTTACTCGACTGTATCCTACGAGCAGTACTTC | TRBJ2-7 | . | TRBV6-5 | .
CASSLFFGTNTGELFF | TGTGCCAGCAGCTTATTCTTCGGGACCAACACCGGGGAGCTGTTTTTT | TRBJ2-2 | . | TRBV11-2 | .
CASSQELGTAELNTEAFF | TGCGCCAGCAGCCAAGAACTGGGGACAGCTGAATTGAACACTGAAGCTTTCTTT | TRBJ1-1 | TRBD1 | TRBV4-1 | .
CASSESFWDRGGNEQFF | TGTGCCAGCAGTGAATCATTCTGGGACAGGGGGGGGAATGAGCAGTTCTTC | TRBJ2-1 | TRBD1 | TRBV2 | .
CASSPGQGAEKLFF | TGTGCCAGCTCCCCGGGACAGGGGGCAGAAAAACTGTTTTTT | TRBJ1-4 | TRBD1 | TRBV18 | .
CARSLAWRGEQYF | TGTGCCAGAAGCTTGGCCTGGAGGGGTGAGCAGTACTTC | TRBJ2-7 | . | TRBV5-3 | .
CASREGAGETQYF | TGTGCCAGCAGGGAAGGGGCAGGGGAGACCCAGTACTTC | TRBJ2-5 | . | TRBV14 | .
CASSGGTGLTSPLHF | TGTGCCAGCAGTGGCGGGACAGGGCTAACTTCACCCCTCCACTTT | TRBJ1-6 | TRBD1 | TRBV28 | .
CASSLVSRGAYEQYF | TGTGCCAGCAGCTTAGTTTCGCGGGGAGCCTACGAGCAGTACTTC | TRBJ2-7 | . | TRBV7-8 | .
CASSLGQGAGTEAFF | TGTGCCAGCAGCTTGGGACAGGGGGCGGGCACTGAAGCTTTCTTT | TRBJ1-1 | TRBD1 | TRBV7-2 | .
CASSLVTGRWGQPQHF | TGTGCCAGCAGCTTAGTCACGGGGAGGTGGGGGCAACCCCAGCATTTT | TRBJ1-5 | . | TRBV7-2 | .
CASSLNPPVYSYEQYF | TGTGCCAGCAGCTTAAATCCGCCAGTCTACTCCTACGAGCAGTACTTC | TRBJ2-7 | . | TRBV5-4 | .
CASSSPGVGYGYTF | TGTGCCAGTAGTAGCCCCGGGGTAGGCTATGGCTACACCTTC | TRBJ1-2 | . | TRBV19 | .
CASSFTGLLNEQFF | TGTGCCAGCAGTTTCACAGGCCTCCTCAATGAGCAGTTCTTC | TRBJ2-1 | . | TRBV28 | .
CASSRLDRQIRGLFF | TGTGCCAGCAGTAGATTGGACAGGCAGATTCGCGGACTGTTTTTT | TRBJ1-4 | TRBD1 | TRBV28 | .
CASSDLRSSYNEQFF | TGCGCCAGCAGTGATCTCCGGAGCTCCTACAATGAGCAGTTCTTC | TRBJ2-1 | . | TRBV10-1 | .
CASSLARLAEKGVETQYF | TGTGCCAGCAGCTTAGCGAGGCTAGCGGAAAAAGGGGTTGAGACCCAGTACTTC | TRBJ2-5 | TRBD2 | TRBV7-9 | .